This T cell receptor (beta chain) emerged from a study of technical replicates of blood from a few donors (dated by TCRdb to the late 2010s). Preparation of the library involved the immunoSEQ multiplex PCR assay. This immuneACCESS table, as held by TCRdb, lists in-frame sequences with V and J called but not all clones. Of the missing ones, under half trace to an unresolved V gene in checked studies; the others have no known cause. The sample contains around 58,000 clones, more than 85% of them found a single time. About 5.1% of the sample is taken by the ten largest. In the case of this clone: It has no known antigen specificity. Nothing much larger sits one base from this clone, and base qualities are not available.

Counted from cysteine to phenylalanine, this CDR3 has 13 amino acids. Of the read, only the CDR3 DNA is kept; its 39 bases are in frame from base 1. V loses 3 bases of germline sequence and J loses 1 base, and the interval between the two ends is 6 bases. Based on the germline V gene, the CDR1 and CDR2 sequences are MRHNA and SNTAGT. The chain employs TRBV6-4 and TRBJ1-1; the D gene remains uncertain. The sequence derives from a human donor in good health. Some clones in this sample may be carry-over from other donors' samples. Specimen: PBMCs. The sequenced DNA is TGTGCCAGCAGTGAACAGAGGAACACTGAAGCTTTCTTT. Its product reads: CASSEQRNTEAFF.